The 13 T cell receptor beta chains below were found in one sample sequenced in a study of CD8 T cells in ankylosing spondylitis. A single record per CDR3 protein comes from TCRdb applying MiXCR to the 5' RACE reads. Here the sample spans 150,000 to 200,000 distinct CDR3 sequences, 10% to 15% being singletons. Material for sequencing was blood, either unsorted or a sorted T cell fraction (not recorded which). The receptors here all came from a female donor with ankylosing spondylitis or in good health (not recorded which).

This clonotype showed up many times. The chain combines TRBV12-3 or TRBV12-4 with TRBJ2-3, with D possibly being TRBD2 (5 bases). CDR3 length: 11 residues. V gave up 8 bases and J gave up 9 bases, with 12 bases separating them. As DNA, the CDR3 is TGTGCCAGCCGAGACCCGGGGACGCAGTATTTT. Translating it yields CASRDPGTQYF.

J is TRBJ2-6 and V is TRBV28, with 14 nucleotides matching TRBD2. The germline V gene encodes CDR1 MDHEN and CDR2 SYDVKM. With V trimmed by 10 bases and J by 0 bases, 5 bases remained unmatched. The CDR3 consists of 17 residues. Here the CDR3 DNA reads TGTGCCATCTTCGGGACTAGCGGGAGCTCTGGGGCCAACGTCCTGACTTTC. It translates to CAIFGTSGSSGANVLTF.

This clonotype was counted at least ten times. The rearrangement links TRBV2 to TRBJ1-5; D is unclear. Germline V gene lookup returns CDR1 SNHLY and CDR2 FYNNEI. The V and J ends lost 1 base and 5 bases respectively, with 12 bases between them. The CDR3 runs 15 residues. The CDR3 coding sequence is TGTGCCAGCAGTGAAGAGCTTGCATCATATCAGCCCCAGCATTTT. Protein sequence: CASSEELASYQPQHF.

On this clonotype: A much larger clone differs by one base, so this may be a read error. The chain is built from TRBV12-3 or TRBV12-4 and TRBJ1-3; D is uncertain. The CDR3 contains 13 residues. CDR3 sequence reads: CASSLYLGSTIYF. The CDR3, as DNA: TGTGCCAGCAGTTTATATCTTGGAAGCACCATATATTTT.

This clonotype was observed at least ten times. This chain connects TRBV12-3 or TRBV12-4 to TRBJ1-6; no clear D. Trimming removed 3 bases at V and 8 bases at J, with 11 bases between. There are 14 residues in the CDR3. As DNA, the CDR3 is TGTGCCAGCAGTTTGCAGGTTGGGTATTCACCCCTCCACTTT. Its protein is CASSLQVGYSPLHF.

On this clonotype itself: A read error is possible here, since a much larger clone lies one base away. The chain carries TRBV5-1 and TRBJ2-7, with TRBD1 identical over 7 bases. The germline gives CDR1 SGHRS, CDR2 YFSETQ. Unmatched junction bases numbered 6, after V lost 0 bases and J lost 12 bases. There are 12 residues in the CDR3. In nucleotides, the CDR3 is TGCGCCAGCAGCTTGGGTCGACAGGGACGGTACTTC. Translated: CASSLGRQGRYF.

This clonotype was picked up many times. The V gene is TRBV6-4, the J gene TRBJ2-1; D possibly corresponds to TRBD2 (5 bases). Trimming stripped 3 bases from V and 1 base from J, with 7 bases between. Per the germline V gene, CDR1 is MRHNA and CDR2 is SNTAGT. The CDR3 spans 14 residues. CDR3 region: CASSEDLSYNEQFF. CDR3 coding DNA: TGTGCCAGCAGTGAGGACTTATCCTACAATGAGCAGTTCTTC.

The V and J genes are TRBV29-1 and TRBJ2-7; TRBD1 might be the D (5 bases). The germline CDR1 and CDR2 sequences are SQVTM and ANQGSEA. There are 12 residues in the CDR3. The V gene lost 5 bases and the J gene lost 3 bases, with 11 bases spanning the gap. The CDR3, as DNA: TGCAGCGTTATAGGACAACTCTACGAGCAGTACTTC. The encoded protein is CSVIGQLYEQYF.

V usage is TRBV18 and J usage is TRBJ2-7, with a possible D match to TRBD1 (6 bases). The CDR3 is 13 residues long. Germline CDR1 is KGHSH and CDR2 is LQKENI. V was cut by 1 base and J by 4 bases, with 8 bases left in between. CDR3 in DNA: TGTGCCAGCTCACCACTCGACAGGTACGAGCAGTACTTC. Protein product: CASSPLDRYEQYF.

In its sample, this clonotype was seen many times. This sequence joins TRBV7-9 and TRBJ2-1, with a weak D call TRBD1 (5 bases). With 5 bases removed from V and 8 bases from J, the gap between germline ends came to 16 bases. This CDR3 contains 14 residues. Per the germline V gene, CDR1 is SEHNR and CDR2 is FQNEAQ (reference sequence). Here the CDR3 DNA reads TGTGCCAGCAGCCCGGATTGGACCAGGGATGAGCAGTTCTTC. Translated: CASSPDWTRDEQFF.

Ten or more counts support this clonotype. This chain joins TRBV5-6 and TRBJ1-4, with 12 bases matching TRBD1. J was trimmed by 8 bases and V by 4 bases; bases with no gene match: 3. CDR3 size: 14 residues. Germline CDR1 SGHDT, CDR2 YYEEEE. CDR3 in DNA: TGTGCCAGCAGCGGGACAGGGGGCATCGAAAAACTGTTTTTT. Translated: CASSGTGGIEKLFF.

This clonotype has a count of ten or more. V is TRBV20-1 and J is TRBJ1-5, with D maybe TRBD1 (5 bases). Trimming left V 1 base short and J 0 bases short, with 7 bases between. The CDR3 runs 14 residues. Germline V CDR1 and CDR2: DFQATT, SNEGSKA (reference sequence). Here the CDR3 reads CSARGTHSNQPQHF. The CDR3, as DNA: TGCAGTGCTAGAGGGACACATAGCAATCAGCCCCAGCATTTT.

The genes are TRBV24-1 and TRBJ2-1; 11 nucleotides match TRBD1. Unmatched junction bases numbered 5, after V lost 4 bases and J lost 4 bases. This CDR3 has 16 amino acids. Germline V gene lookup returns CDR1 KGHDR and CDR2 SFDVKD. The chain's CDR3 is CATSEPGTGGYNEQFF. CDR3 nucleotide sequence: TGTGCCACCAGTGAGCCCGGGACAGGGGGTTACAATGAGCAGTTCTTC.